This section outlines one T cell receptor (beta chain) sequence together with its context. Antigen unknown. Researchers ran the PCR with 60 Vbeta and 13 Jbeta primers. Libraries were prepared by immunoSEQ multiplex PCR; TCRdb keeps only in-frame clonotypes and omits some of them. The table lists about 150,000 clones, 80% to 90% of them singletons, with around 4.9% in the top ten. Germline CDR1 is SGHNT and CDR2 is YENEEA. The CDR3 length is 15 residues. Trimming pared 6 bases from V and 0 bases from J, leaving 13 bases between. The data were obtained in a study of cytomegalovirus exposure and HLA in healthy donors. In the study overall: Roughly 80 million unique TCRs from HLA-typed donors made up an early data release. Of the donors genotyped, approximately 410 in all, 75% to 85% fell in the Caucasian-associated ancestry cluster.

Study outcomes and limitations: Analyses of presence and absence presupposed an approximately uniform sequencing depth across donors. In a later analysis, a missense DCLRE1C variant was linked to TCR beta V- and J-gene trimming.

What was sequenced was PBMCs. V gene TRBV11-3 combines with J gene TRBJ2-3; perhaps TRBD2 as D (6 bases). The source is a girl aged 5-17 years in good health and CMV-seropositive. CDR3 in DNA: TGTGCCAGCAGGGATTGGGGGACTAGCACAGATACGCAGTATTTT. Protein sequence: CASRDWGTSTDTQYF. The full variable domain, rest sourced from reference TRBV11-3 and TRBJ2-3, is EAGVVQSPRYKIIEKKQPVAFWCNPISGHNTLYWYLQNLGQGPELLIRYENEEAVDDSQLPKDRFSAERLKGVDSTLKIQPAELGDSAVYLCASRDWGTSTDTQYFGPGTRLTVL.